This T cell receptor (beta chain) is drawn from a study of CD8 T cells in Susac syndrome. Study overall: Within the sequenced Susac syndrome patient group, five or six exhibited active disease and roughly 8 were in remission.

RNA amounts of about 0.5 to 1 ug underwent reverse transcription with random hexamers. MiXCR, run by TCRdb on the immunoSEQ multiplex PCR reads, gives a single entry per CDR3 protein. The sample includes some 77,000 distinct CDR3 sequences, 85% to 95% of them seen just once. The junction had 2 bases not matched to a gene; V was cut back by 3 bases and J by 5 bases. Per the germline V gene, CDR1 is KGHSH and CDR2 is LQKENI. The CDR3 consists of 14 residues. As for this clonotype: As the CDR3 is not closed by the conserved phenylalanine or tryptophan, this likely results from a read error.

CD8+ and CD4+ T cells circulating in blood were sequenced for TCR beta. The sample was CD4+ T cells from PBMCs. The TCR originated in a human donor with Susac syndrome. The chain carries TRBV18 and TRBJ2-1; 9 nucleotides match TRBD2. The DNA for the CDR3 is TGTGCCAGCTCACCCAGACTAGCGGACAATGAGCAGTTCCTC. Protein sequence: CASSPRLADNEQFL.